This TCR beta chain was sequenced in a study of control samples from healthy donors and cancer patients. Sequencing used immunoSEQ multiplex PCR; TCRdb keeps in-frame clones, though not all of them. Among about 130,000 clones listed, approximately 84% were seen once. Trimming pared 4 bases from V and 3 bases from J, leaving 14 bases between. The length of the CDR3 is 14 residues. Germline V gene data show CDR1 as SGDLS and CDR2 as YYNGEE. J is TRBJ2-7 and V is TRBV9, with a weak D call TRBD2 (7 bases). The material sequenced was blood. The origin of this receptor is a young man in good health. CDR3 nucleotide sequence: TGTGCCAGCAGCCCTCAAGGGGGGGTCTACGAGCAGTACTTC. Its translation is CASSPQGGVYEQYF.